This T cell receptor beta chain is from a study of blood T cell repertoires in COVID-19. Study as a whole: Acute-phase and convalescent COVID-19 samples originated in the United States, Italy and Spain.

Trimming removed 6 bases from V and 5 bases from J; junction bases left unmatched: 9. Germline CDR1 is MDHEN and CDR2 is SYDVKM. The CDR3 spans 15 residues. Seattle patients were enrolled during active infection and followed longitudinally. Data came from immunoSEQ multiplex PCR; TCRdb stores just in-frame clones and leaves some out. The sample shows about 150,000 clones, about 83% of them seen only once. The sequenced sample consisted of peripheral blood. The clonotype originates from a young man with COVID-19, enrolled during active disease. This rearrangement joins TRBV28 to TRBJ2-7; the match to TRBD2 covers 11 bases. The CDR3 reads CASSETSGKRDEQYF. The CDR3 DNA reads TGTGCCAGCAGCGAGACTAGCGGGAAGAGGGACGAGCAGTACTTC. Full variable domain (outside the CDR3, taken from reference TRBV28 and TRBJ2-7): DVKVTQSSRYLVKRTGEKVFLECVQDMDHENMFWYRQDPGLGLRLIYFSYDVKMKEKGDIPEGYSVSREKKERFSLILESASTNQTSMYLCASSETSGKRDEQYFGPGTRLTVT.